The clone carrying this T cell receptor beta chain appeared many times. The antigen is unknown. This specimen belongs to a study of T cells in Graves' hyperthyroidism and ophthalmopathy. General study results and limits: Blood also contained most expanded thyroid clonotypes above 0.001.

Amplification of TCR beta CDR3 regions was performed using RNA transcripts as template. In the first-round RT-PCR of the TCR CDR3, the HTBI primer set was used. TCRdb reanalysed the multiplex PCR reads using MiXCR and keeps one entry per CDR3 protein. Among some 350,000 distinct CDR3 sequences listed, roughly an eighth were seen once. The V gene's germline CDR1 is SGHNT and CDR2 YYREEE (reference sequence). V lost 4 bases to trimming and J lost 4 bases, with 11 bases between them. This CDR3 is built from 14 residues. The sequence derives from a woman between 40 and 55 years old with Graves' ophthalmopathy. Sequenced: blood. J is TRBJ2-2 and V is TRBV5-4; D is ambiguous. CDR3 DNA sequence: TGTGCCAGCAGCCCCGGGCAGGTCACCGGGGAGCTGTTTTTT. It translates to CASSPGQVTGELFF.